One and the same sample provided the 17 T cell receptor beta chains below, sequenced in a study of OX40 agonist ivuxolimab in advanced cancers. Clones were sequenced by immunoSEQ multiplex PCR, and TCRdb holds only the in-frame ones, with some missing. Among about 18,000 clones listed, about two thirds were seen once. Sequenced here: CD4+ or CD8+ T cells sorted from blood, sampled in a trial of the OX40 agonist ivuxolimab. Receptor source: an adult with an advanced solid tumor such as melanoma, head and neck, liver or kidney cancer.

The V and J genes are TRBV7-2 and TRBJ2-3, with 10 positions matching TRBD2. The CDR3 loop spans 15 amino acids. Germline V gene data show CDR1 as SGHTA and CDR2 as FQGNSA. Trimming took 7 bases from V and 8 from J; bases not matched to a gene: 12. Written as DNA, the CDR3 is TGTGCCAGCATTTCGGCTAGCGGGAGATTTAGTACGCAGTATTTT. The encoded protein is CASISASGRFSTQYF.

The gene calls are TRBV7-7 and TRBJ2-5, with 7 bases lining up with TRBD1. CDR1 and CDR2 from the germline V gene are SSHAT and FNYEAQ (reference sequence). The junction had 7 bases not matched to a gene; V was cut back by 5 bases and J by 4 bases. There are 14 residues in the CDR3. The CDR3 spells CASSAGGFGETQYF. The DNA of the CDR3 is TGTGCCAGCAGCGCAGGGGGATTCGGAGAGACCCAGTACTTC. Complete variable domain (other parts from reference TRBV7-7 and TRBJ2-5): GAGVSQSPRYKVTKRGQDVTLRCDPISSHATLYWYQQALGQGPEFLTYFNYEAQPDKSGLPSDRFSAERPEGSISTLTIQRTEQRDSAMYRCASSAGGFGETQYFGPGTRLLVL.

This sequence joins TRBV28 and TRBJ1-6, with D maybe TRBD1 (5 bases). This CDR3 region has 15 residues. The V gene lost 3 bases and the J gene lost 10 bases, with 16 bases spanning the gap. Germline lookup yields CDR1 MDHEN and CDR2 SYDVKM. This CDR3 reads CASSFSTGGESPLHF. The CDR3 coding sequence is TGTGCCAGCAGTTTTTCCACAGGAGGAGAGTCACCCCTCCACTTT.

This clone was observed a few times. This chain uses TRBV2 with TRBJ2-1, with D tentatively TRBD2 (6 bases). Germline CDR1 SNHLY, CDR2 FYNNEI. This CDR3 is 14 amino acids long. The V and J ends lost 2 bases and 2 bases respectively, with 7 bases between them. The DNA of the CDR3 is TGTGCCAGCAGTGAAACTAGCCCCTACAATGAGCAGTTCTTC. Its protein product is CASSETSPYNEQFF.

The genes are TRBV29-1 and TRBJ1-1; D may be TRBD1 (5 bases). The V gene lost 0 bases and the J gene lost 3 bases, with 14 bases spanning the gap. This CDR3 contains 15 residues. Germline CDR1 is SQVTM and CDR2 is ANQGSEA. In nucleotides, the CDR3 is TGCAGCGTTGAAGATCGGTCAGGGAGATACACTGAAGCTTTCTTT. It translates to CSVEDRSGRYTEAFF. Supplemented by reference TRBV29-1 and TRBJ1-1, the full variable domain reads SAVISQKPSRDICQRGTSLTIQCQVDSQVTMMFWYRQQPGQSLTLIATANQGSEATYESGFVIDKFPISRPNLTFSTLTVSNMSPEDSSIYLCSVEDRSGRYTEAFFGQGTRLTVV.

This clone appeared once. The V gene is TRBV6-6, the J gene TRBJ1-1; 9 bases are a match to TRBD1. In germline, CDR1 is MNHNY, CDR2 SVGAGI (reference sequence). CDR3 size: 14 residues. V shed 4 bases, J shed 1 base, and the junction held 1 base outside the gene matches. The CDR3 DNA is TGTGCCAGCAGTTGGGGACAGGGGAACACTGAAGCTTTCTTT. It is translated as CASSWGQGNTEAFF.

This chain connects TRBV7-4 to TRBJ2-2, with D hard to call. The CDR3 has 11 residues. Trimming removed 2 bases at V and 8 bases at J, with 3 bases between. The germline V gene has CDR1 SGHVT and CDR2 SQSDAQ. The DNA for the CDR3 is TGTGCCAGCAGCTTAAGTGGGGAGCTGTTTTTT. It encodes CASSLSGELFF.

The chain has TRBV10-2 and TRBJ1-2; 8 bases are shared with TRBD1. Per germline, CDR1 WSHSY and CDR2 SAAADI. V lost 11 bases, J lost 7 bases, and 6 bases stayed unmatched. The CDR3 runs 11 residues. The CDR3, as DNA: TGCGCCGCCCAGGGGGCGAGTGGCTACACCTTC. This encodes CAAQGASGYTF.

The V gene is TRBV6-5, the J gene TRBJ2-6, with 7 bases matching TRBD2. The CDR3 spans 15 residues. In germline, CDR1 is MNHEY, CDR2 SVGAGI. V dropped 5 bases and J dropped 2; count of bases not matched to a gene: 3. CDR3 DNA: TGTGCCAGCAGTGGGGGGGAAACTGGGGCCAACGTCCTGACTTTC. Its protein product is CASSGGETGANVLTF.

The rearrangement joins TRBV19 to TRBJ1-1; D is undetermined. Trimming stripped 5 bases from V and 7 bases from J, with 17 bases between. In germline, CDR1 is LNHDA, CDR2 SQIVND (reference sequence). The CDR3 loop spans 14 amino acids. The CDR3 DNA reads TGTGCCAGTAGTTTATCGGACGGGCTACTTGAAGCTTTCTTT. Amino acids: CASSLSDGLLEAFF. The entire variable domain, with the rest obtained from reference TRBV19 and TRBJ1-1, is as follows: DGGITQSPKYLFRKEGQNVTLSCEQNLNHDAMYWYRQDPGQGLRLIYYSQIVNDFQKGDIAEGYSVSREKKESFPLTVTSAQKNPTAFYLCASSLSDGLLEAFFGQGTRLTVV.

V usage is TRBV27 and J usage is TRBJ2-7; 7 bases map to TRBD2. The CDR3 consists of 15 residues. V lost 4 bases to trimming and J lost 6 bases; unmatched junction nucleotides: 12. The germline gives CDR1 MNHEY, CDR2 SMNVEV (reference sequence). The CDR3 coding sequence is TGTGCCAGCAGTTATCTGGCGGGAGCTCTTAGCGAGCAGTACTTC. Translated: CASSYLAGALSEQYF.

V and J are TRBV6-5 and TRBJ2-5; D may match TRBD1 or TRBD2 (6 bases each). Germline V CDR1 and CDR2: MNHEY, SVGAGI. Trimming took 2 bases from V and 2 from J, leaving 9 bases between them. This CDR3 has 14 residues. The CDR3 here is CASSYGGHQETQYF. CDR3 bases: TGTGCCAGCAGTTACGGGGGGCATCAAGAGACCCAGTACTTC.

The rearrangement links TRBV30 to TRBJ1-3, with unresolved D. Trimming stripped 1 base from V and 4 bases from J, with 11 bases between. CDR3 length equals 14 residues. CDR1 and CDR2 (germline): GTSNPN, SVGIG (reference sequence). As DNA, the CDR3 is TGTGCCTGGAGTGAAGGTTCTTTAGGAAACACCATATATTTT. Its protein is CAWSEGSLGNTIYF.

The CDR3 DNA follows: TGTGCCAGCACTACCCCCGGCCGGGGGCAGACTGAAGCTTTCTTT. It specifies CASTTPGRGQTEAFF. The rearrangement joins TRBV13 to TRBJ1-1; possible D gene TRBD1, 6 bases. Trimming stripped 7 bases from V and 5 bases from J, with 20 bases between. Germline V lookup: CDR1 PRHDT, CDR2 FYEKMQ (reference sequence). This CDR3 comprises 15 residues.

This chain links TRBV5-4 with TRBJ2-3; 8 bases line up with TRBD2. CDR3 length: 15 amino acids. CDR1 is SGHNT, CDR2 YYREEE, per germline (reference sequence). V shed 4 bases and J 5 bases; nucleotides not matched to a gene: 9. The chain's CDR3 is CASSPERETEDTQYF. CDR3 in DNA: TGTGCCAGCAGCCCTGAGCGGGAGACCGAAGATACGCAGTATTTT.

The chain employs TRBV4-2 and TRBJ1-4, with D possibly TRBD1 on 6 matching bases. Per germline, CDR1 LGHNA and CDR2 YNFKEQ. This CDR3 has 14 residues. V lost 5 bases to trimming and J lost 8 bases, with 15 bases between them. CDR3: CASSRRGAGEKLFF. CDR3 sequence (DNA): TGTGCCAGCAGCAGAAGGGGGGCCGGCGAAAAACTGTTTTTT.

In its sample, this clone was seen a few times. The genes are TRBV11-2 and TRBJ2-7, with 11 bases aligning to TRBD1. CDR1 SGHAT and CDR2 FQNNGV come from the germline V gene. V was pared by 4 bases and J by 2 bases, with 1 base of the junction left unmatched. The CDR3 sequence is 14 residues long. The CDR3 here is CASSWDRGTYEQYF. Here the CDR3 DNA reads TGTGCCAGCAGCTGGGACAGGGGGACCTACGAGCAGTACTTC.